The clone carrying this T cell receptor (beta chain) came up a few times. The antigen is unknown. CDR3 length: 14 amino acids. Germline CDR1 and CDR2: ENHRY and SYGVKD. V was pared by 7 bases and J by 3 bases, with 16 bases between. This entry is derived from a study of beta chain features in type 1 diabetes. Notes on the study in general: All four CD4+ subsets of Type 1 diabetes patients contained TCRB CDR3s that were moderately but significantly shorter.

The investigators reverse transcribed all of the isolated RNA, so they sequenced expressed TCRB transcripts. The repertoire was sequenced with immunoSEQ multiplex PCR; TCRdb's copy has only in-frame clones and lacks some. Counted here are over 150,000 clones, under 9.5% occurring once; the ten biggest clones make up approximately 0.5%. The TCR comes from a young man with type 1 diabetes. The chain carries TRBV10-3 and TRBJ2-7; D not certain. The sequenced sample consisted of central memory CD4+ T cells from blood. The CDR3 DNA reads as TGTGCCATCACATCTGACATCAGTAGCTACGAGCAGTACTTC. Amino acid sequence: CAITSDISSYEQYF.